This TCR beta chain was observed in a study of blood T cell repertoires in COVID-19. About the research overall: Sites in the United States, Italy and Spain provided acute and convalescent COVID-19 samples.

Method: immunoSEQ multiplex PCR; TCRdb's copy keeps in-frame clones and lacks some. The sample consists of about 150,000 clones, more than 80% of them appearing once. The specimen sequenced was peripheral blood. The receptor comes from a man in his forties or fifties with acute or convalescent COVID-19.

CDR3 DNA: TGTGCCAGCAGCCCCCAGGGCGGTCTGGAGCAGTTCTTC. This gives the protein CASSPQGGLEQFF. The rearrangement links TRBV7-2 to TRBJ2-1; D is perhaps TRBD1 (5 bases). V was clipped by 5 bases and J by 10 bases, with 15 bases between them. CDR3 size: 13 residues. Germline CDR1 reads SGHTA; CDR2 reads FQGNSA.